These 11 T cell receptor beta chains originate from one sample sequenced in a study of shared clonotypes between healthy human individuals. The assay was immunoSEQ multiplex PCR, and TCRdb's table has in-frame clones only and misses some. The sample includes 2.5 million or so clones, approximately 94% of them seen just once. The material sequenced was naive CD4+ T cells sorted from blood. Subset defined: CD45RA+ positively selected. The receptors were gathered from a man aged 18 to 30 in good health.

This chain joins TRBV4-1 and TRBJ2-3, with 10 positions matching TRBD2. Germline CDR1 is MGHRA and CDR2 is YSYEKL. This CDR3 region has 18 residues. V was pared by 4 bases and J by 3 bases, with 13 bases of the junction left unmatched. DNA for the CDR3: TGCGCCAGCAGCCCAGGATTCCAGCGGGGGGGTAGAACAGATACGCAGTATTTT. Protein product: CASSPGFQRGGRTDTQYF.

The gene calls are TRBV2 and TRBJ2-4, with D possibly TRBD2 on 6 matching bases. The CDR3 is made up of 14 amino acids. Trimming shortened V by 4 bases and J by 5 bases, and 12 bases separated the two germline ends. The germline CDR1 and CDR2 sequences are SNHLY and FYNNEI. DNA for the CDR3: TGTGCCAGCAGTGTGGAGGGGAGTCAAAACATTCAGTACTTC. Its protein product is CASSVEGSQNIQYF.

The chain links TRBV6-6 to TRBJ2-7; D ambiguous. Trimming stripped 5 bases from V and 7 bases from J, with 21 bases between. Germline V gene lookup returns CDR1 MNHNY and CDR2 SVGAGI (reference sequence). The length of the CDR3 is 15 residues. Here the CDR3 reads CASSPSSSSPPEQYF. CDR3 DNA sequence: TGTGCCAGCAGTCCCTCATCCAGTAGCCCCCCGGAGCAGTACTTC.

Turning to this clone: Other DNA sequences in this sample translate to the same CDR3. The chain uses TRBV7-9 and TRBJ1-1; D not certain. Germline V CDR1 and CDR2: SEHNR, FQNEAQ (reference sequence). V was pared by 1 base and J by 7 bases, with 7 bases between. This CDR3 has 12 residues. CDR3 DNA: TGTGCCAGCAGCTTAGGGGGAAATGAAGCTTTCTTT. Residues: CASSLGGNEAFF.

The chain carries TRBV5-6 and TRBJ1-5, with D hard to call. Germline assignment: CDR1 SGHDT and CDR2 YYEEEE. The V and J ends lost 6 bases and 0 bases respectively, with 7 bases between them. This CDR3 is 13 amino acids long. In nucleotides, the CDR3 is TGTGCCAGCACAGAATATAGCAATCAGCCCCAGCATTTT. It translates to CASTEYSNQPQHF.

V is TRBV9 and J is TRBJ2-7; D perhaps matches TRBD2 (5 bases). Per the germline V gene, CDR1 is SGDLS and CDR2 is YYNGEE. V gave up 0 bases and J gave up 2 bases, with 12 bases separating them. The CDR3 consists of 15 residues. The CDR3 loop is CASSVVGRVTYEQYF. The CDR3, as DNA: TGTGCCAGCAGCGTAGTGGGGAGAGTAACCTACGAGCAGTACTTC.

The J gene is TRBJ2-7, the V gene TRBV9; 14 nucleotides match TRBD2. CDR3 size: 16 residues. CDR1 and CDR2 from the germline V gene are SGDLS and YYNGEE. J gave up 0 bases and V 4 bases, and 3 bases lay outside the gene matches. The CDR3 nucleotides read TGTGCCAGCAGCCCCGGGACTAGCGGGGGCTCCTACGAGCAGTACTTC. It codes for CASSPGTSGGSYEQYF.

In regard to this clone: It may be a read error: a sequence one base away is much more abundant. This sample includes further DNA sequences coding for the same CDR3. The chain combines TRBV7-2 with TRBJ1-1; no firm D call. Germline CDR1 is SGHTA and CDR2 is FQGNSA. The CDR3 is 13 amino acids. The germline V and J ends were trimmed by 2 bases and 1 base, with 5 bases remaining between them. The CDR3 DNA reads TGTGCCAGCAGCTTACAGGCGAACACTGAAGCTTTCTTT. It specifies CASSLQANTEAFF.

The chain employs TRBV5-6 and TRBJ2-7; TRBD2 matches 9 bases. V shed 5 bases and J 4 bases; nucleotides not matched to a gene: 10. The CDR3 has 15 amino acids. Germline CDR1 reads SGHDT; CDR2 reads YYEEEE. CDR3 DNA: TGTGCCAGCAGACCGGGATTGACTAGCGGTTACGAGCAGTACTTC. Its translation: CASRPGLTSGYEQYF.

With respect to this clone: The sample carries other DNA sequences with the same CDR3. This sequence joins TRBV4-3 and TRBJ2-3, with TRBD1 identical over 7 bases. The V gene end was trimmed by 2 bases and the J gene end by 3 bases; junction bases not matched to a gene: 5. Looked up from germline, CDR1 is LGHNA and CDR2 is YSLEER. The CDR3 consists of 15 residues. CDR3 region: CASSQTGVRTDTQYF. The CDR3 DNA is TGCGCCAGCAGCCAAACAGGGGTGAGGACAGATACGCAGTATTTT.

CDR3 in DNA: TGTGCCAGTAGTAAGGGACTAGCGGGCCTAAGAGGGACCTACGAGCAGTACTTC. Translated, it gives CASSKGLAGLRGTYEQYF. The gene calls are TRBV19 and TRBJ2-7; TRBD2 aligns across 12 bases. CDR1 is LNHDA and CDR2 is SQIVND in the germline V gene (reference sequence). CDR3 length: 18 amino acids. J was trimmed by 2 bases and V by 4 bases; bases with no gene match: 12. Looking up the rest from reference TRBV19 and TRBJ2-7 gives the full variable domain: DGGITQSPKYLFRKEGQNVTLSCEQNLNHDAMYWYRQDPGQGLRLIYYSQIVNDFQKGDIAEGYSVSREKKESFPLTVTSAQKNPTAFYLCASSKGLAGLRGTYEQYFGPGTRLTVT.